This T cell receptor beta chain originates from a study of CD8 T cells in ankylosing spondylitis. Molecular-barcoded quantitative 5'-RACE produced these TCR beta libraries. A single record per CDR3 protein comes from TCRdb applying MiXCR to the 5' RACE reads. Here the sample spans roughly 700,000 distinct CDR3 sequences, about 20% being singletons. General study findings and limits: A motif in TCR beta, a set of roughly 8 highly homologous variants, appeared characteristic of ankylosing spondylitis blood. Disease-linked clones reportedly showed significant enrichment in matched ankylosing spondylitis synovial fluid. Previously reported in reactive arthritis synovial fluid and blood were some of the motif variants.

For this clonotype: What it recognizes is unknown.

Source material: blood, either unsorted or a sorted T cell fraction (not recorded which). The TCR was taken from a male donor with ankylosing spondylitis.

The CDR3 DNA sequence: TGTGCCTCAACAGGGGAAGTTAGTCAGCCCCAGCATTTT. Its protein product is CASTGEVSQPQHF. The chain employs TRBV10-3 and TRBJ1-5; 7 bases match TRBD1. Germline CDR1 and CDR2: ENHRY and SYGVKD. The CDR3 has 13 amino acids. V trimming: 11 bases; J trimming: 6 bases; junction bases outside the gene matches: 10.